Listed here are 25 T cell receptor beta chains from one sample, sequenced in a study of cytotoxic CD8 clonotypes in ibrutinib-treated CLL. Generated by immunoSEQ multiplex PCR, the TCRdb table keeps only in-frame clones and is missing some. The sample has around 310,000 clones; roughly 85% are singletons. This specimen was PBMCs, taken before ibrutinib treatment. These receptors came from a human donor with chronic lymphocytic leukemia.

The CDR3 DNA reads TGTGCCAGCAGTTTCGGGTCAACTAATGAAAAACTGTTTTTT. This encodes CASSFGSTNEKLFF. The chain couples TRBV28 to TRBJ1-4, with D hard to call. Germline-derived CDR1 and CDR2 are MDHEN and SYDVKM. Trimming pared 3 bases from V and 0 bases from J, leaving 5 bases between. This CDR3 region has 14 residues. The whole variable domain, remainder taken from reference TRBV28 and TRBJ1-4, is DVKVTQSSRYLVKRTGEKVFLECVQDMDHENMFWYRQDPGLGLRLIYFSYDVKMKEKGDIPEGYSVSREKKERFSLILESASTNQTSMYLCASSFGSTNEKLFFGSGTQLSVL.

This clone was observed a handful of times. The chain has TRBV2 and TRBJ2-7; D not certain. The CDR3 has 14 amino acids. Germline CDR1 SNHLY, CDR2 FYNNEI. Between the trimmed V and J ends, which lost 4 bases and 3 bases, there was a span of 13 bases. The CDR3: CASSGSVRGYEQYF. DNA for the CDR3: TGTGCCAGCAGTGGCTCGGTGCGAGGCTACGAGCAGTACTTC.

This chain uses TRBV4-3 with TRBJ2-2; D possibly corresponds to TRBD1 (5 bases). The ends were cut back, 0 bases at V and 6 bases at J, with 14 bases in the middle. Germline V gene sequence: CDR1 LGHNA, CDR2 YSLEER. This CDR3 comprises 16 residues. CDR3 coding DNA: TGCGCCAGCAGCCAAGATGGGGCGAACCCGCCCGGGGAGCTGTTTTTT. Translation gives CASSQDGANPPGELFF.

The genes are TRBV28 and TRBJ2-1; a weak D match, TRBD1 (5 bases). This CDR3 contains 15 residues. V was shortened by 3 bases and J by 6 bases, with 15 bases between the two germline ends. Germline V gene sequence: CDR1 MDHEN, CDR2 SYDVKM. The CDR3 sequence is CASSFGQSSFNEQFF. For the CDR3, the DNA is TGTGCCAGCAGTTTCGGACAAAGTAGCTTCAATGAGCAGTTCTTC. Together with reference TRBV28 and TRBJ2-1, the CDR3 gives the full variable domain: DVKVTQSSRYLVKRTGEKVFLECVQDMDHENMFWYRQDPGLGLRLIYFSYDVKMKEKGDIPEGYSVSREKKERFSLILESASTNQTSMYLCASSFGQSSFNEQFFGPGTRLTVL.

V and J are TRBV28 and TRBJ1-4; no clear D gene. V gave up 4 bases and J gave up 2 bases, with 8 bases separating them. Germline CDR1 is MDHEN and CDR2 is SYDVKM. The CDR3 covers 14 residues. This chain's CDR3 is CASSSAGTNEKLFF. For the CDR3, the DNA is TGTGCCAGCAGTTCGGCGGGGACTAATGAAAAACTGTTTTTT.

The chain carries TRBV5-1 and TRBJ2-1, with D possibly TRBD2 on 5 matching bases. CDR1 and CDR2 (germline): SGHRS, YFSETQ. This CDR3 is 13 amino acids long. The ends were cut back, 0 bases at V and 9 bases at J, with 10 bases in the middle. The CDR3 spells CASSLAREFEQFF. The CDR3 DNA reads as TGCGCCAGCAGCTTGGCGAGGGAGTTTGAGCAGTTCTTC.

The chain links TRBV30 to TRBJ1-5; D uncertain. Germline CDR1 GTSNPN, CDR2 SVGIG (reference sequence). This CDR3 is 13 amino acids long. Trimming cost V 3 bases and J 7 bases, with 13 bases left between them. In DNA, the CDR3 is TGTGCCTGGAGGGAGCCCTTGGGGCAGCCCCAGCATTTT. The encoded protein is CAWREPLGQPQHF. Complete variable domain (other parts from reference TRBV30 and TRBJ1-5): SQTIHQWPATLVQPVGSPLSLECTVEGTSNPNLYWYRQAAGRGLQLLFYSVGIGQISSEVPQNLSASRPQDRQFILSSKKLLLSDSGFYLCAWREPLGQPQHFGDGTRLSIL.

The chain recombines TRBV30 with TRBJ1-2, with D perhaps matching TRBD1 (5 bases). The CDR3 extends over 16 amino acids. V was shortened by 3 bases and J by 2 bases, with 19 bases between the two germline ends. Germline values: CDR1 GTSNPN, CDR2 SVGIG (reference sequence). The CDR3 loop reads CAWRGVWERSNYGYTF. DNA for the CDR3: TGTGCCTGGAGGGGGGTCTGGGAAAGGTCCAACTATGGCTACACCTTC.

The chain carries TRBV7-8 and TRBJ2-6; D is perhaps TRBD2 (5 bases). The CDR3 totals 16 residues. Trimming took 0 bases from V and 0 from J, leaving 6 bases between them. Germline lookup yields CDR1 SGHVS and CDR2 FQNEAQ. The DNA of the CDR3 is TGTGCCAGCAGCTTAGCCCGGGGCTCTGGGGCCAACGTCCTGACTTTC. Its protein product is CASSLARGSGANVLTF.

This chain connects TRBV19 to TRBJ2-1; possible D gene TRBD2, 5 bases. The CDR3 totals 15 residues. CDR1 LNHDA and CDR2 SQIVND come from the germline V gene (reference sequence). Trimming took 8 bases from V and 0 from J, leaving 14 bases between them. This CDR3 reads CASEGYFSSYNEQFF. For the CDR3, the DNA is TGTGCCAGTGAGGGTTACTTCAGCTCCTACAATGAGCAGTTCTTC.

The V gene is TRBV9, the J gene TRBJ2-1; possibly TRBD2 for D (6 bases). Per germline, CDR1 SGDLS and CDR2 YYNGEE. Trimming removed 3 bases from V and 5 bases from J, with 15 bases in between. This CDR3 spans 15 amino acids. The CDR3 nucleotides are TGTGCCAGCAGCGGGGGGGACTCTACGAACAATGAGCAGTTCTTC. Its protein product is CASSGGDSTNNEQFF.

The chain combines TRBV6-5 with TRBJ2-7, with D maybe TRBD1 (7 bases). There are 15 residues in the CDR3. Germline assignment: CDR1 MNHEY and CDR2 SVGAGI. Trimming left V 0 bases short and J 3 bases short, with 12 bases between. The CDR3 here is CASSYSGGGYYEQYF. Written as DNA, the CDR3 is TGTGCCAGCAGTTACTCCGGAGGGGGCTACTACGAGCAGTACTTC.

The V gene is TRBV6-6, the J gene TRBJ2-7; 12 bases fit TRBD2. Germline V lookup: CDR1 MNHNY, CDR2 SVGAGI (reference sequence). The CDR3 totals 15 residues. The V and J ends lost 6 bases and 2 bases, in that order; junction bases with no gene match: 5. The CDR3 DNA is TGTGCCAGCAGGACCCCTAGCGGGAGGGCCTACGAGCAGTACTTC. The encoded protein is CASRTPSGRAYEQYF.

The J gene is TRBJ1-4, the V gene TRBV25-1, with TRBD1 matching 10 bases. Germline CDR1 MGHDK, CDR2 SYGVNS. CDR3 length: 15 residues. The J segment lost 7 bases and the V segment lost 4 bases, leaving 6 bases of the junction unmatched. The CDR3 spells CASSVGTGVGEKLFF. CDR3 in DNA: TGTGCCAGCAGTGTCGGGACAGGGGTAGGTGAAAAACTGTTTTTT.

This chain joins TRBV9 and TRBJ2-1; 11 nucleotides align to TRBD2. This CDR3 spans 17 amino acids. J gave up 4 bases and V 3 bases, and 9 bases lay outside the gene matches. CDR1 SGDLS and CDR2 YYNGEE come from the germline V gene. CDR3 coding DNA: TGTGCCAGCAGCGGCCGACTGGGACTAGCGGTATACAATGAGCAGTTCTTC. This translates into CASSGRLGLAVYNEQFF.

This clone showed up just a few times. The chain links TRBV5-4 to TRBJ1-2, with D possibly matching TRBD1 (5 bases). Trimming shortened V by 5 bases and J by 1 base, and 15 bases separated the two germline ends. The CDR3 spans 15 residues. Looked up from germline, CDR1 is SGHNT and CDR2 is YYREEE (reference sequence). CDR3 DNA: TGTGCCAGCAGTAACGAGGAAAGGGGTAACTATGGCTACACCTTC. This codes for CASSNEERGNYGYTF.

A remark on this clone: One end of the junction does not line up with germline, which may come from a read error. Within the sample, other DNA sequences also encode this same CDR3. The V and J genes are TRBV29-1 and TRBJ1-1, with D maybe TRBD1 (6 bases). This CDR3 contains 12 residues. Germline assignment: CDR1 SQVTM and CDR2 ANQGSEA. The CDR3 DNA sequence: TGCAGCGTTGATACAGGGAGCACTGAAGCTTTTTTT. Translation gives CSVDTGSTEAFF.

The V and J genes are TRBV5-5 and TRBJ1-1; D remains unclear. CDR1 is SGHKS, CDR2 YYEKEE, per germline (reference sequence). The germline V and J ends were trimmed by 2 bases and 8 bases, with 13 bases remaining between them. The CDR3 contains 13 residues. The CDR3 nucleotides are TGTGCCAGCAGCTTAAACCCTGACGGGGAAGCTTTCTTT. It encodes CASSLNPDGEAFF.

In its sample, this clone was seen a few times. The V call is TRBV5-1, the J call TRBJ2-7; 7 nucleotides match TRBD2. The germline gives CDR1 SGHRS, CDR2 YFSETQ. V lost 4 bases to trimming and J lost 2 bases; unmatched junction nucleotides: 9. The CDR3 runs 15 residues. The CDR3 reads CASSVRLGTTYEQYF. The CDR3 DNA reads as TGCGCCAGCAGCGTACGTCTCGGGACTACCTACGAGCAGTACTTC.

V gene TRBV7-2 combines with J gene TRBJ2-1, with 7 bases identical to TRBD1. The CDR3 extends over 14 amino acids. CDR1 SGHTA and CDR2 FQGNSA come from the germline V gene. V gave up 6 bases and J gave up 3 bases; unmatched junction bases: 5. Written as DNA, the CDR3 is TGTGCCAGCAGTTTACGGGACAGCTACAATGAGCAGTTCTTC. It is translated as CASSLRDSYNEQFF.

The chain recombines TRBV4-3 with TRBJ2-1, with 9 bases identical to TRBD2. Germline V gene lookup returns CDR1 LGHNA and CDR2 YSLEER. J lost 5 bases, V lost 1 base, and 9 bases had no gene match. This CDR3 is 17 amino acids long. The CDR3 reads CASSQGVRASGNNEQFF. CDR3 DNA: TGCGCCAGCAGCCAAGGAGTTCGGGCTAGCGGGAACAATGAGCAGTTCTTC.

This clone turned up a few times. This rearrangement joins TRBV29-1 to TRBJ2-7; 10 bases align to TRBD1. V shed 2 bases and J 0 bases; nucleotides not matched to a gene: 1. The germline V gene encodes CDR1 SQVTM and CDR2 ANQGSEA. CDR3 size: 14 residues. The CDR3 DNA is TGCAGCGTTGAAAGGACAGGGGGCTCCTACGAGCAGTACTTC. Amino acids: CSVERTGGSYEQYF.

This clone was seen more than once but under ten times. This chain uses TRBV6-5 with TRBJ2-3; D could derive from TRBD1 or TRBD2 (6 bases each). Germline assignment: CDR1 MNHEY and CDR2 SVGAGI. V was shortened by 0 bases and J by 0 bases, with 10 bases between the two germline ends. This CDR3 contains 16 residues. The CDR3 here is CASSYSRDKSTDTQYF. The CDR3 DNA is TGTGCCAGCAGTTACTCGCGGGACAAGAGCACAGATACGCAGTATTTT.

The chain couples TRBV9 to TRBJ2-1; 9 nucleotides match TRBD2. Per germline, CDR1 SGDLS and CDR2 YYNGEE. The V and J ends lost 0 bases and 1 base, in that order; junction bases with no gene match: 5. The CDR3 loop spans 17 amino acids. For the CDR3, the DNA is TGTGCCAGCAGCGTAGGAGGACTAGCGCTTTCCTACAATGAGCAGTTCTTC. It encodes CASSVGGLALSYNEQFF.

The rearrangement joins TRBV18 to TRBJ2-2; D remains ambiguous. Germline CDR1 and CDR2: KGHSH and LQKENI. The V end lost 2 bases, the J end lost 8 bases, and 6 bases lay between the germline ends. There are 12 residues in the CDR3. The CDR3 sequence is CASSPTQGELFF. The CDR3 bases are TGTGCCAGCTCACCAACACAGGGGGAGCTGTTTTTT.